This T cell receptor beta chain was retrieved from a study of shared clonotypes between healthy human individuals. The study's findings and limits: Sequencing depth was expected to affect clonotype sharing among donors.

Replicate PCRs for unsorted PBMC used roughly 300 ng DNA (about 30,000 T cell genomes). Sequencing was performed with immunoSEQ multiplex PCR; in TCRdb, only in-frame clones are kept and a portion is missing. The data show about 490,000 clones, around 80% seen once. Healthy HIV-negative adults with no recent acute infections or vaccinations were recruited as donors. To note about this clone: Its antigen is not known.

From germline, CDR1 is SGHTA and CDR2 FQGNSA. This CDR3 has 16 amino acids. V was clipped by 4 bases and J by 4 bases; unmatched bases: 7. This chain joins TRBV7-2 and TRBJ2-3, with 11 bases identical to TRBD2. The clonotype was recovered from a woman between 40 and 55 years old in good health. Some clones in this sample may be carry-over from other donors' samples. Sequenced material: PBMCs. In nucleotides, the CDR3 is TGTGCCAGCAGCTCCGGTATAGCGGGGGGGGCAGATACGCAGTATTTT. Residues: CASSSGIAGGADTQYF.